Detailed here is one T cell receptor (beta chain). No antigen is known for it. The entry originates in a study of T cell responses to AZD1222 COVID-19 vaccine. Study observations and caveats: Reports say nearly half of spike-specific TCRs go after unmutated variant regions.

With V trimmed by 4 bases and J by 8 bases, 7 bases remained unmatched. CDR3 length equals 14 residues. Germline CDR1 reads SNHLY; CDR2 reads FYNNEI. The assay was immunoSEQ multiplex PCR, and TCRdb's table has in-frame clones only and misses some. The sample holds roughly 100,000 clones, about 89% seen once. The chain recombines TRBV2 with TRBJ1-1, with TRBD1 matching 10 bases. Sequenced material: peripheral blood, taken 28 days after the second dose of the MenACWY control vaccine. This TCR was recovered from an adult who received the MenACWY meningococcal vaccine as a control. CDR3 protein: CASSGKGQGIEAFF. Written as DNA, the CDR3 is TGTGCCAGCAGTGGAAAGGGACAGGGGATCGAAGCTTTCTTT. Based on the CDR3 plus reference TRBV2 and TRBJ1-1, the full variable domain is EPEVTQTPSHQVTQMGQEVILRCVPISNHLYFYWYRQILGQKVEFLVSFYNNEISEKSEIFDDQFSVERPDGSNFTLKIRSTKLEDSAMYFCASSGKGQGIEAFFGQGTRLTVV.